This T cell receptor beta chain was found in a study of vaccination and CD4 T cells after COVID-19 (dated by TCRdb to 2021 to 2024). In the study overall: Convalescent patients had a positive SARS-CoV-2 result on nasal swab PCR, and of these patients, several had mild disease and one had severe disease. In the convalescent cohort there were six males and four females, among whom were two Hispanic individuals, seven Caucasians, two Asians and one multiracial person. Two doses of either the Pfizer-BioNTech BNT162b2 vaccine (n=8) or the Moderna mRNA-1273 vaccine (n=2) were administered to participants. Post-COVID blood samples were collected from convalescent patients a median of around 100 days after diagnosis, with a range of roughly 30 to 161 days. Post-vaccine blood samples were obtained a median of around 67 days after the second vaccine dose, with a range of about 13 to 250 days. The cultures were stimulated with overlapping spike peptide pools from SARS-CoV-2 and from the common cold coronaviruses HCoV-NL63, HCoV-OC43 and HCoV-229E. As controls, cultures received a CEFX viral epitope pool (the positive control), an HIV-1 Nef peptide pool (the negative control), or no peptide at all. The spike-specific CD4+ TCR repertoire was compared before and after mRNA vaccination in approximately ten COVID-19 convalescent patients and a handful of infection-naive healthy vaccine recipients. What the authors observed across the whole study: Among the post-vaccine SARS-CoV-2-reactive clones in convalescent patients, a median approximately 90% showed up only after vaccination, which suggests vaccine-specific priming. Although the median number of SARS-CoV-2-reactive clonotypes went up from fewer than 25 after infection to 35 to 40 after vaccination, the increase was not significant. Relatively few convalescent patients were included in the study, and early timepoints after natural infection were not analyzed. Of the vaccine-specific clones in convalescent patients, 304 of 307, or nearly all, reacted only to SARS-CoV-2 spike and did not cross-react with common cold coronaviruses.

A few counts support this clonotype. Its antigen is not yet known. Base qualities are not provided; no much larger clone lies one nucleotide away. The receptor library was made with PCR. TCR sequencing of DNA from cultured CD4+ T cells used the Oncomine TCR Beta short-read assay at the Johns Hopkins FTIC core. The QIAamp micro DNA kit was used to extract genomic DNA from the cultured CD4+ T cells. The Oncomine TCR Beta libraries from cultured CD4+ T cells were pooled using unique dual indexes and then sequenced on an Illumina iSeq 100. In the paper's pipeline: Non-productive sequences were filtered out, and CDR3s that did not start with C, did not end with F or W, or were shorter than 7 amino acids were discarded. The MANAFEST web application identified antigen-specific clonotypes by comparing peptide-stimulated wells against reference wells and other culture wells. An FDR below 0.05, an odds ratio above 5, and a productive frequency above 0.1% in at least two of three replicate wells were required for clones to be considered positive. Clonotypes that were significantly expanded in both SARS-CoV-2 spike wells and at least one common cold coronavirus spike condition were defined as cross-reactive. Using R version 3.6.1, CDR3 homology was evaluated through Levenshtein distances (stringdist) along with unrooted phylogenetic trees (ape). The raw public data were reprocessed by TCRdb itself: fastp quality trimming at Q25, MiXCR clonotype calling, in-frame beta chains only. Rows are combined by CDR3 protein, so each entry shows the most common genes and DNA. The V and J calls, along with clone size, are taken from TCRdb and not from the paper's own processing. This sample gives over 10,000 distinct CDR3 sequences in total; around three fifths of them show up just once. The ten largest clones represent about 13% of the sample.

V is shortened by 0 bases, J by 4 bases, and the region joining them spans 6 bases. From the cysteine up to the phenylalanine, the CDR3 has a length of 14 residues. Only the CDR3 DNA stays, 42 bases, in frame from base 1. CDR1 and CDR2, looked up from the germline V gene (reference sequence), are LNHNV and YYDKDF. The sample's treatment or condition label, in plain terms: roughly 10-day PBMC culture with coronavirus spike peptide pools or control peptides (ViraFEST assay). The ViraFEST assay, used in the study, expanded antigen-specific T cells with peptide pools and then identified the expanded clonotypes through TCR sequencing. The convalescent patients' positive SARS-CoV-2 PCR tests fell between March and December 2020, which was before the Alpha, Beta and Delta variants emerged in the United States. Approximately 1.8 million PBMCs per well were cultured in IMDM with approximately 4.9% human AB serum and roughly 9.3 IU/ml IL-2, plus 10 ug/ml peptide pools. On days 3 and 7, half of the culture medium was replaced with fresh IL-2-containing medium. CD4+ T cells were isolated after roughly nine days of culture through negative selection using the EasySep CD4+ T cell isolation kit. Ficoll-Paque Plus gradient centrifugation was used to isolate PBMCs from whole blood, and the isolated PBMCs were then either used fresh or cryopreserved at -140C. Triplicate wells were generally used for each culture condition.

The chain links TRBV15 with TRBJ2-2; TRBD2 is perhaps the D gene, given 5 matching bases. The receptor was derived from a human donor who had recovered from COVID-19. Material: CD4+ T cells from blood, cultured in vitro. The encoded CDR3 is CATSRERVTGELFF. The sequenced DNA: TGTGCCACCAGCAGAGAGCGGGTCACCGGGGAGCTGTTTTTT.